Below are 21 T cell receptor beta chains sequenced from a single sample in a study of shared T cell receptors in the human thymus. The data were produced by immunoSEQ multiplex PCR, yet TCRdb's version contains in-frame clones alone and is incomplete. The table records roughly 710,000 clones, 70% to 90% of them present only once. This sample also belongs to another study, concerning human thymus T cells.

The sample was thymocytes. The receptors here all came from a girl in the first two years of life with a congenital heart defect.

The chain carries TRBV5-1 and TRBJ1-4; D is undetermined. From germline, CDR1 is SGHRS and CDR2 YFSETQ. V lost 4 bases to trimming and J lost 3 bases, with 10 bases between them. CDR3 length: 14 residues. The CDR3 region is CASSGPLSNEKLFF. CDR3 DNA sequence: TGCGCCAGCAGCGGGCCTTTGTCTAATGAAAAACTGTTTTTT.

The V call is TRBV27, the J call TRBJ1-5; the match to TRBD1 covers 8 bases. Germline-derived CDR1 and CDR2 are MNHEY and SMNVEV (reference sequence). Trimming cost V 6 bases and J 0 bases; bases outside gene matches: 7. The CDR3 runs to 16 residues. The CDR3 DNA reads TGTGCCAGCAGCAAACAGGGGGAGGATAGCAATCAGCCCCAGCATTTT. Its protein product is CASSKQGEDSNQPQHF.

This chain connects TRBV5-5 to TRBJ2-2, with 7 positions matching TRBD1. After removal of 0 bases from V and 5 bases from J, the junction contained 10 bases not matched to a gene. Germline CDR1 SGHKS, CDR2 YYEKEE (reference sequence). The CDR3 is 17 amino acids. CDR3 loop: CASSLGGTVTKTGELFF. The CDR3 bases are TGTGCCAGCAGCTTGGGGGGGACAGTAACTAAGACCGGGGAGCTGTTTTTT.

This sequence joins TRBV4-3 and TRBJ2-5, with TRBD2 identical over 9 bases. The germline gives CDR1 LGHNA, CDR2 YSLEER. CDR3 length: 18 amino acids. V was pared by 1 base and J by 2 bases, with 11 bases of the junction left unmatched. The DNA of the CDR3 is TGCGCCAGCAGCCAAGTGAGGACGCGGGGGGGCCCACAAGAGACCCAGTACTTC. Protein product: CASSQVRTRGGPQETQYF.

Worth noting for this clone: At one end the junction does not follow the germline gene, possibly because of a read error. The same CDR3 can be traced to other DNA sequences in this sample. The gene calls are TRBV4-1 and TRBJ1-6, with D perhaps TRBD1 (5 bases). Germline CDR1 and CDR2: MGHRA and YSYEKL. The CDR3 is made up of 16 amino acids. The CDR3 reads CASSQDGGTYNSPLHF. For the CDR3, the DNA is TGCGCCAGCAGCCAAGATGGGGGGACCTATAATTCCCCCCTCCACTTT.

J is TRBJ1-2 and V is TRBV6-7; TRBD1 matches 7 bases. TRBV6-7 is given ORF status, its function remaining uncertain. CDR3 length: 15 amino acids. V lost 2 bases, J lost 8 bases, and 11 bases stayed unmatched. The DNA for the CDR3 is TGTGCCAGCAGTTACCCCCCCACACAGGGGTCGGGCTACACCTTC. It translates to CASSYPPTQGSGYTF.

This clone occurred a few times. The chain employs TRBV6-1 and TRBJ2-1; TRBD2 matches at 8 bases. J was trimmed by 0 bases and V by 11 bases; bases with no gene match: 9. Germline CDR1 reads MNHNS; CDR2 reads SASEGT. The CDR3 spans 15 residues. Written as DNA, the CDR3 is TGTGCCGTCGGCGGGGGGATACCCTCCTACAATGAGCAGTTCTTC. Translated, it gives CAVGGGIPSYNEQFF.

The CDR3 loop reads CASSVGLADTGELFF. The DNA for the CDR3 is TGTGCCAGCAGCGTGGGACTAGCCGACACCGGGGAGCTGTTTTTT. This chain uses TRBV5-4 with TRBJ2-2, with TRBD2 matching 9 bases. This CDR3 is built from 15 residues. V lost 4 bases, J lost 3 bases, and 4 bases stayed unmatched. Germline lookup yields CDR1 SGHNT and CDR2 YYREEE (reference sequence).

The chain carries TRBV29-1 and TRBJ2-2, with TRBD2 as a possible D gene (5 bases). V lost 5 bases and J lost 7, with 20 bases in between. The CDR3 has 15 amino acids. CDR1 is SQVTM, CDR2 ANQGSEA, per germline. The CDR3 region has the DNA TGCAGCGTTAGGAATGCGAAGGGAGCAGGCGGGGAGCTGTTTTTT. Residues: CSVRNAKGAGGELFF.

The J gene is TRBJ2-7, the V gene TRBV4-1, with a weak D call TRBD2 (6 bases). Germline loops: CDR1 MGHRA, CDR2 YSYEKL. The ends were cut back, 2 bases at V and 2 bases at J, with 16 bases in the middle. The CDR3 is made up of 16 amino acids. In DNA form, the CDR3 reads TGCGCCAGCAGCCAACTGGGGCAGGGAGGACCCTACGAGCAGTACTTC. Protein product: CASSQLGQGGPYEQYF.

The rearrangement uses TRBV5-1 and TRBJ2-4, with D unresolved. The ends were cut back, 0 bases at V and 6 bases at J, with 7 bases in the middle. CDR3 length: 13 amino acids. In germline, CDR1 is SGHRS, CDR2 YFSETQ. CDR3 residues: CASSLVPGNIQYF. CDR3 in DNA: TGCGCCAGCAGCTTGGTCCCAGGAAACATTCAGTACTTC.

This clone came up once. The rearrangement joins TRBV11-2 to TRBJ2-7; D may be TRBD2 (5 bases). The CDR3 has 16 residues. Germline V CDR1 and CDR2: SGHAT, FQNNGV. V was shortened by 3 bases and J by 0 bases, with 15 bases between the two germline ends. The DNA of the CDR3 is TGTGCCAGCAGCTTGACCTTCGGACTGCCCTCCTACGAGCAGTACTTC. Its translation is CASSLTFGLPSYEQYF.

Here the CDR3 reads CASSHGPTNSPLHF. The CDR3 nucleotides are TGCGCCAGCAGCCATGGCCCCACGAACTCACCCCTCCACTTT. This chain connects TRBV4-1 to TRBJ1-6; D is undetermined. The CDR3 runs to 14 residues. Between the trimmed V and J ends, which lost 3 bases and 10 bases, there was a span of 13 bases. CDR1 MGHRA and CDR2 YSYEKL come from the germline V gene.

The genes are TRBV5-1 and TRBJ2-2; TRBD1 matches 7 bases. The CDR3 length is 19 residues. V shed 2 bases, J shed 1 base, and the junction held 14 bases outside the gene matches. Looked up from germline, CDR1 is SGHRS and CDR2 is YFSETQ. CDR3 residues: CASSFQPGQPEVNTGELFF. For the CDR3, the DNA is TGCGCCAGCAGCTTCCAACCGGGACAGCCCGAAGTGAACACCGGGGAGCTGTTTTTT.

The genes are TRBV14 and TRBJ1-2; TRBD1 might be the D (5 bases). From germline, CDR1 is SGHDN and CDR2 FVKESK. V was pared by 4 bases and J by 0 bases, with 15 bases between. The CDR3 spans 16 residues. CDR3: CASSPNRQSANYGYTF. Written as DNA, the CDR3 is TGTGCCAGCAGCCCAAATCGACAGTCAGCTAACTATGGCTACACCTTC.

This sequence joins TRBV5-1 and TRBJ2-3; 13 nucleotides match TRBD2. CDR1 SGHRS and CDR2 YFSETQ come from the germline V gene. This CDR3 is 16 amino acids long. The junction had 3 bases not matched to a gene; V was cut back by 2 bases and J by 3 bases. CDR3 protein: CASSLPGLAGTDTQYF. In DNA form, the CDR3 reads TGCGCCAGCAGCTTACCGGGACTAGCGGGGACAGATACGCAGTATTTT.

The genes are TRBV5-6 and TRBJ1-2, with no clear D. Germline CDR1 reads SGHDT; CDR2 reads YYEEEE. V was pared by 0 bases and J by 2 bases, with 5 bases between. The length of the CDR3 is 13 residues. The CDR3 is CASSLGRNYGYTF. The CDR3, as DNA: TGTGCCAGCAGCTTGGGCAGGAACTATGGCTACACCTTC.

The chain uses TRBV5-4 and TRBJ2-5, with D perhaps matching TRBD2 (6 bases). Trimming left V 4 bases short and J 2 bases short, with 18 bases between. This CDR3 contains 16 residues. CDR1 and CDR2 from the germline V gene are SGHNT and YYREEE (reference sequence). The CDR3 region is CASSPGTLRVQETQYF. The CDR3 bases are TGTGCCAGCAGCCCTGGGACTCTTAGGGTACAAGAGACCCAGTACTTC.

The chain recombines TRBV2 with TRBJ1-1; D uncertain. The germline V gene has CDR1 SNHLY and CDR2 FYNNEI. Trimming left V 7 bases short and J 5 bases short, with 14 bases between. The CDR3 contains 13 residues. The CDR3 protein is CASTWRGRTEAFF. CDR3 DNA sequence: TGTGCCAGCACCTGGCGGGGTAGAACTGAAGCTTTCTTT.

The chain employs TRBV9 and TRBJ2-2; a possible D gene is TRBD2 (5 bases). Germline CDR1 is SGDLS and CDR2 is YYNGEE. Deletions cut 4 bases from V and 5 bases from J, with 18 bases between. There are 16 residues in the CDR3. CDR3 protein: CASSPREWFGTGELFF. CDR3 nucleotides: TGTGCCAGCAGCCCCCGGGAATGGTTCGGAACCGGGGAGCTGTTTTTT. The whole variable domain, remainder taken from reference TRBV9 and TRBJ2-2, is DSGVTQTPKHLITATGQRVTLRCSPRSGDLSVYWYQQSLDQGLQFLIQYYNGEERAKGNILERFSAQQFPDLHSELNLSSLELGDSALYFCASSPREWFGTGELFFGEGSRLTVL.

The chain uses TRBV19 and TRBJ1-1; the D is unclear. The V and J ends lost 11 bases and 5 bases respectively, with 9 bases between them. The CDR3 sequence is 10 residues long. Germline values: CDR1 LNHDA, CDR2 SQIVND (reference sequence). CDR3: CARTGTEAFF. The CDR3 DNA reads TGTGCCCGAACGGGGACTGAAGCTTTCTTT. Complete variable domain (other parts from reference TRBV19 and TRBJ1-1): DGGITQSPKYLFRKEGQNVTLSCEQNLNHDAMYWYRQDPGQGLRLIYYSQIVNDFQKGDIAEGYSVSREKKESFPLTVTSAQKNPTAFYLCARTGTEAFFGQGTRLTVV.